This T cell receptor (beta chain) appears in the sequencing data of a study of response to subunit inactivated influenza vaccine. Study-wide results and limits: The authors proposed limited new T cell recruitment per seasonal influenza vaccination.

TCRdb processed the RT-PCR reads anew with MiXCR; each CDR3 protein has one entry. The table lists 250,000 to 350,000 distinct CDR3 sequences, 20% to 25% of them singletons. A note on this clonotype: Its target is not known.

The V gene's germline CDR1 is SGHRS and CDR2 YFSETQ. There are 14 residues in the CDR3. V was clipped by 4 bases and J by 4 bases, with 14 bases between them. The receptor comes from a man aged 45-69 years who received an inactivated influenza vaccine. The J gene is TRBJ1-1, the V gene TRBV5-1, with D unclear. The sequencing used PBMCs from blood, collected less than 22 months after vaccination. DNA of the CDR3: TGCGCCAGCAGCCCCCTCGGCGGGAGCACTGAAGCTTTCTTT. Residues: CASSPLGGSTEAFF.